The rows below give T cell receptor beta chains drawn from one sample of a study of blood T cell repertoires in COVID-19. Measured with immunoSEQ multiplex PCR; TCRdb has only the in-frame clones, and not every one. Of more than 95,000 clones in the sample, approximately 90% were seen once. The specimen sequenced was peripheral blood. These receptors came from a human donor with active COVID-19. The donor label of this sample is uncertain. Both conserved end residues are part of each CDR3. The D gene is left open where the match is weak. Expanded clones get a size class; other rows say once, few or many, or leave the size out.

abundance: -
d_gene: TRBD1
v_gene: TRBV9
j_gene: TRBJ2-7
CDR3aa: CASSVAGQGFYEQYF
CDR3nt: TGTGCCAGCAGCGTAGCAGGACAGGGGTTCTACGAGCAGTACTTC

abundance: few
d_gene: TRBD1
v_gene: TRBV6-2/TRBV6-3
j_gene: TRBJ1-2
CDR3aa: CASSYSYRGQGSFGYTF
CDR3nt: TGTGCCAGCAGTTACTCGTATCGGGGACAGGGGTCTTTCGGCTACACCTTC

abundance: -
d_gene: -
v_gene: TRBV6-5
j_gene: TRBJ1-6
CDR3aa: CASSYSRSNSNSPLHF
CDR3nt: TGTGCCAGCAGTTATAGTCGCTCGAACAGCAATTCACCCCTCCACTTT

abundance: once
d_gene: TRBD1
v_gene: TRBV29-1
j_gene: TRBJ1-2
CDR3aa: CSVAGTGIYGYTF
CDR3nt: TGCAGCGTGGCCGGGACAGGCATCTATGGCTACACCTTC

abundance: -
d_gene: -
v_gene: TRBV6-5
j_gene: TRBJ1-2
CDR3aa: CASSFTTAYGYTF
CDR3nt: TGTGCCAGCAGTTTCACGACAGCATATGGCTACACCTTC

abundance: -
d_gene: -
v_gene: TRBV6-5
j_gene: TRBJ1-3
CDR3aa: CATCLRSGNTIYF
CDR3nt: TGTGCCACATGCCTGCGCTCTGGAAACACCATATATTTT

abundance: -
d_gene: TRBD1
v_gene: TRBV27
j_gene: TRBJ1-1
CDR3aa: CASIASRGMNTEAFF
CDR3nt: TGTGCCAGCATCGCCTCCAGGGGGATGAACACTGAAGCTTTCTTT

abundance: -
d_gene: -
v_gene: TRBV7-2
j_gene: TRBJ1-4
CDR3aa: CASSATGFNEKLFF
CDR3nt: TGTGCCAGCAGCGCGACTGGTTTTAATGAAAAACTGTTTTTT

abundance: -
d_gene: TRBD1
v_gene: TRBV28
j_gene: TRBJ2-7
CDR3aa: CASSSGGTGIYEQYF
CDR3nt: TGTGCCAGCAGTTCTGGAGGGACAGGGATCTACGAGCAGTACTTC

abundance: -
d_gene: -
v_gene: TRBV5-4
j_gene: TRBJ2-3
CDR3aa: CASSPSGTRSTDTQYF
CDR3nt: TGTGCCAGCTCTCCTTCGGGAACCAGAAGCACAGATACGCAGTATTTT

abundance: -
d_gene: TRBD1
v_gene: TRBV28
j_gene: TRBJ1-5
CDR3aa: CASRLQGAFNQPQHF
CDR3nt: TGTGCCAGCAGGCTACAGGGGGCGTTCAATCAGCCCCAGCATTTT

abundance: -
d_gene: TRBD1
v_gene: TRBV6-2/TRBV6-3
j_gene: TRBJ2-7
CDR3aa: CASSRPGQGPPLEQYF
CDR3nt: TGTGCCAGCAGTAGGCCGGGACAGGGCCCTCCTTTGGAGCAGTACTTC